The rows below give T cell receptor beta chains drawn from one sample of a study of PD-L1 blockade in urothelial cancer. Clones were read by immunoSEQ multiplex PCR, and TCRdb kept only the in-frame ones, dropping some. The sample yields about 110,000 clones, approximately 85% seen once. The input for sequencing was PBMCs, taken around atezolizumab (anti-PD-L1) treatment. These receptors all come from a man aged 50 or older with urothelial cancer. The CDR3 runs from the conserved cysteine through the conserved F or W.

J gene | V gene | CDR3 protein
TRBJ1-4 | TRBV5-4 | CASRLGGDSNEKLFF
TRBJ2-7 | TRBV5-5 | CASSRGQTSYEQYF
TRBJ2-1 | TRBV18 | CASQKGGQTRRANEQFF
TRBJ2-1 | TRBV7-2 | CASSVGGTIINEQFF
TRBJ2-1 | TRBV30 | CAQEGVYPLGQFF
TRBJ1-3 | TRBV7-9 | CASSARGDGVTGNTIYF
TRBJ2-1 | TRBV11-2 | CASSRGQPLGEQFF
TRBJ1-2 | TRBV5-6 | CASSLQGLHGYTF
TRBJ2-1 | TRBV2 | CASSEFGPAGYNEQFF
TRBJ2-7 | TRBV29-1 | CSVDSGSDEQYF
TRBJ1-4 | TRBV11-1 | CASSLAAQGEKLFF
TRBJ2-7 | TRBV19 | CASSIGASGTAGNLYF
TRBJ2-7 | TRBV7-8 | CASSLGRTRAYEQYF
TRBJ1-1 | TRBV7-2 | CASSKQGTMNTEAFF
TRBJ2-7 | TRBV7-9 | CASSFGGGKNYEQYF